This T cell receptor (beta chain) was retrieved from a study of cytomegalovirus exposure and HLA in healthy donors. Study results and caveats: Earlier results showed most TCR beta V segments being productive about 87% or about 30% of the time.

PCR used 60 Vbeta primers and 13 Jbeta primers. TCRdb keeps only in-frame clones here, not all; method: immunoSEQ multiplex PCR. Of some 150,000 clones listed, more than 70% are singletons. V shed 5 bases and J shed 1 base, with 12 bases lying between them. The CDR3 is 15 amino acids. Germline V gene sequence: CDR1 MNHEY, CDR2 SMNVEV (reference sequence). Details on this clone: Its antigen is unknown.

The clonotype originates from a male donor in good health and CMV-seronegative. This chain joins TRBV27 and TRBJ1-5; tentative D call: TRBD1 (5 bases). The sequenced sample consisted of PBMCs. CDR3: CASSPFDRSNQPQHF. The CDR3 DNA reads as TGTGCCAGCAGTCCCTTTGACAGAAGCAATCAGCCCCAGCATTTT.